The 3 T cell receptor beta chains below were found in one sample sequenced in a study of T-cell reconstitution after alpha-beta-depleted transplantation in children. The authors prepared the TCRbeta library with unique molecular identifiers. TCRdb independently ran MiXCR on the PCR reads; one entry per CDR3 protein. Among 200,000 to 300,000 distinct CDR3 sequences listed, about 12% were seen once. The source was PBMCs from the stem cell graft donor, collected from the stem cell graft. These receptors were obtained from a human donor who donated a stem cell graft to a child with acute lymphoblastic leukemia.

This clonotype was picked up many times. The chain links TRBV5-1 to TRBJ2-1; 8 bases are shared with TRBD2. The V and J ends lost 2 bases and 10 bases, in that order; junction bases with no gene match: 5. Germline V gives CDR1 SGHRS, CDR2 YFSETQ. The CDR3 totals 13 residues. The CDR3 DNA is TGCGCCAGCAGCTTAAGCGGGAGTCGGGAGCAGTTCTTC. This sequence encodes CASSLSGSREQFF.

This clonotype occurred many times. V is TRBV9 and J is TRBJ1-2, with a possible D match to TRBD1 (6 bases). This CDR3 region has 13 residues. The V gene lost 0 bases and the J gene lost 7 bases, with 10 bases spanning the gap. Germline CDR1 reads SGDLS; CDR2 reads YYNGEE. For the CDR3, the DNA is TGTGCCAGCAGCGTAGGGGGGGCAGCTGGCTACACCTTC. This encodes CASSVGGAAGYTF.

This clonotype was seen many times. This sequence joins TRBV20-1 and TRBJ2-1; 7 bases are a match to TRBD2. The germline gives CDR1 DFQATT, CDR2 SNEGSKA (reference sequence). CDR3 length: 16 amino acids. Trimming at V came to 0 bases and at J to 4 bases, leaving 9 bases not matched to a gene. As DNA, the CDR3 is TGCAGTGCTAGAGATCGCGCTAGCGGAGCTTACAATGAGCAGTTCTTC. Its translation: CSARDRASGAYNEQFF.